Below are 3 T cell receptor beta chains sequenced from a single sample in a study of shared clonotypes between healthy human individuals. TCRdb's table, derived via immunoSEQ multiplex PCR, lists solely in-frame clones and lacks some. The sample includes fewer than 400,000 clones, under 80% of them seen just once. Sequenced: memory CD4+ T cells sorted from blood. Subset specified: CD45RA-negative fraction. All receptors come from a man aged 25 to 40 in good health.

The chain couples TRBV30 to TRBJ1-3; the D is unclear. V was clipped by 5 bases and J by 2 bases, with 13 bases between them. The CDR3 has 14 amino acids. CDR1 is GTSNPN, CDR2 SVGIG, per germline (reference sequence). CDR3 loop: CAWSRTSTGNTIYF. The CDR3 nucleotides are TGTGCCTGGTCCCGGACCAGTACTGGAAACACCATATATTTT.

This sequence joins TRBV28 and TRBJ2-1; possibly TRBD1 for D (5 bases). The V and J ends lost 7 bases and 5 bases respectively, with 27 bases between them. The CDR3 has 18 amino acids. The germline CDR1 and CDR2 sequences are MDHEN and SYDVKM. The CDR3 DNA reads as TGTGCCAGCAACCTCGGATCCTCACTCTCGTCCAGGGACAATGAGCAGTTCTTC. Protein product: CASNLGSSLSSRDNEQFF.

This clone was counted a few times. V usage is TRBV28 and J usage is TRBJ2-1; D possibly corresponds to TRBD2 (6 bases). Germline V gene sequence: CDR1 MDHEN, CDR2 SYDVKM. This CDR3 is 17 amino acids long. V dropped 3 bases and J dropped 6 bases, with 21 bases sitting between them. CDR3 coding DNA: TGTGCCAGCAGTTTGGTGGAAGGAGGGAGGCTTCGCAATGAGCAGTTCTTC. This gives the protein CASSLVEGGRLRNEQFF. Based on the CDR3 plus reference TRBV28 and TRBJ2-1, the full variable domain is DVKVTQSSRYLVKRTGEKVFLECVQDMDHENMFWYRQDPGLGLRLIYFSYDVKMKEKGDIPEGYSVSREKKERFSLILESASTNQTSMYLCASSLVEGGRLRNEQFFGPGTRLTVL.